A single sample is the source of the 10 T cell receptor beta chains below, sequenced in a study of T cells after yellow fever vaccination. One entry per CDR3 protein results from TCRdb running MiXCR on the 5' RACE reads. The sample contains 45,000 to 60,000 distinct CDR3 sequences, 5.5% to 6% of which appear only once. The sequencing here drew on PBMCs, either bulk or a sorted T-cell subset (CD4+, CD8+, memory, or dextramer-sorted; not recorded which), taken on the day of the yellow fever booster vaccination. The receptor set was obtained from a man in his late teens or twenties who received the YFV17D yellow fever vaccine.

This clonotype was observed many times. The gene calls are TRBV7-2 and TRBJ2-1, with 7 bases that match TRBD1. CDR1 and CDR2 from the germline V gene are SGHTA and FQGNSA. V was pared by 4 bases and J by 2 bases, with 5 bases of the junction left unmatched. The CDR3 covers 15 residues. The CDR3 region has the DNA TGTGCCAGCAGCTCGACCGGGACAGCCTACAATGAGCAGTTCTTC. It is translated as CASSSTGTAYNEQFF.

The CDR3 loop reads CASSPPNRGAHEQFF. The CDR3, as DNA: TGTGCCAGCTCACCACCGAACAGGGGGGCCCATGAGCAGTTCTTC. V gene TRBV18 combines with J gene TRBJ2-1; 8 bases are a match to TRBD1. J lost 8 bases, V lost 0 bases, and 6 bases had no gene match. CDR3 size: 15 residues. Per germline, CDR1 KGHSH and CDR2 LQKENI.

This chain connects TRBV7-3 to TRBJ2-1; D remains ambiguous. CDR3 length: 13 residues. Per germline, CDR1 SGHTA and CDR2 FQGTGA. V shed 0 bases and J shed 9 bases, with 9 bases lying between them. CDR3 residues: CASSLTISGEQFF. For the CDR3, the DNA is TGTGCCAGCAGCTTAACCATCAGTGGTGAGCAGTTCTTC.

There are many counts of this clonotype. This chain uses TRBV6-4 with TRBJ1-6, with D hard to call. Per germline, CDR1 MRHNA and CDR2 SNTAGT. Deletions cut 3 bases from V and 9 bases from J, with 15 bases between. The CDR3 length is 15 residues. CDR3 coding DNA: TGTGCCAGCAGTGAAGCCGGATTCGGAAGTTCACCCCTCCACTTT. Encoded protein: CASSEAGFGSSPLHF.

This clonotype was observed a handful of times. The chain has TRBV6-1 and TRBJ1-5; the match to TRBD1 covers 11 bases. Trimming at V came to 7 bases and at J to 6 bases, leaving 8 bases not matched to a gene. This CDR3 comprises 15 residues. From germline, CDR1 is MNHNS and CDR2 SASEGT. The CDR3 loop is CASTDGDRGTQPQHF. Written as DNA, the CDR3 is TGTGCCAGCACCGATGGGGACAGGGGGACTCAGCCCCAGCATTTT.

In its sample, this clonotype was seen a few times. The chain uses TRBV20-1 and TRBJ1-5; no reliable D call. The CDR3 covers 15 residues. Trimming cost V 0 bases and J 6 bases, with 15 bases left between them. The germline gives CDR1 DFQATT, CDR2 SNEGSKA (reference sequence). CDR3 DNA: TGCAGTGCTAGAGATCCCGGTATCTCGGGTCAGCCCCAGCATTTT. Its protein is CSARDPGISGQPQHF.

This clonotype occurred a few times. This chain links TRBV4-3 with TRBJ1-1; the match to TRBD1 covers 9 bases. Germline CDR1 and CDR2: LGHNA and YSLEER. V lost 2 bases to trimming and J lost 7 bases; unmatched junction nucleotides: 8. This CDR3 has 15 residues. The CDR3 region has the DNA TGCGCCAGCAGCCAACTCAGGGACAGGGAGGTTGAAGCTTTCTTT. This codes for CASSQLRDREVEAFF.

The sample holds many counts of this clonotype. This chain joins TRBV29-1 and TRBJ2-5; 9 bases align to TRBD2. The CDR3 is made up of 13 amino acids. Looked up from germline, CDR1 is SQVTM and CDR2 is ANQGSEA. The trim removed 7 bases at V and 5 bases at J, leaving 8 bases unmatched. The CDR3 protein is CSGWRGGEETQYF. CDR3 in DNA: TGCAGCGGCTGGCGGGGGGGCGAGGAGACCCAGTACTTC.

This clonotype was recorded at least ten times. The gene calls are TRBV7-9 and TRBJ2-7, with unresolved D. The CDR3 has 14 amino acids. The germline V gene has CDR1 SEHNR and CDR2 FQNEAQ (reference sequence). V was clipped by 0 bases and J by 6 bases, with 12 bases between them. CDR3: CASSLASAEREQYF. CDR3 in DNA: TGTGCCAGCAGCTTAGCCTCGGCCGAGCGCGAGCAGTACTTC. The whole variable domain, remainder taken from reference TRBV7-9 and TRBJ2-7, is DTGVSQNPRHKITKRGQNVTFRCDPISEHNRLYWYRQTLGQGPEFLTYFQNEAQLEKSRLLSDRFSAERPKGSFSTLEIQRTEQGDSAMYLCASSLASAEREQYFGPGTRLTVT.

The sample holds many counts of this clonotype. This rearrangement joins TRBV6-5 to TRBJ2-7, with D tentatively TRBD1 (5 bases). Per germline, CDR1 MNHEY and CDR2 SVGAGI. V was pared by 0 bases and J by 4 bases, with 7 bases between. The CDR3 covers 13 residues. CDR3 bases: TGTGCCAGCAGTTACTCAGACAGTTACGAGCAGTACTTC. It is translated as CASSYSDSYEQYF.